The clone carrying this T cell receptor beta chain showed up just a few times. Its antigen is unidentified. Preparation of TCR beta libraries was done by quantitative 5'-RACE with molecular barcodes. From the 5' RACE reads, TCRdb called clonotypes with MiXCR, one entry per CDR3 protein. The table has 750,000 to 850,000 distinct CDR3 sequences, 12% seen once. This specimen comes from a study of CD8 T cells in ankylosing spondylitis. Study-level points and caveats: For ankylosing spondylitis blood, a TCR beta motif of under 10 highly homologous variants appeared characteristic. Disease-linked clones bore a CD8+ phenotype, appearing relatively rarely in peripheral blood. Significantly higher representation of disease-linked clones was reported for matched ankylosing spondylitis synovial fluid.

The V and J ends lost 1 base and 11 bases respectively, with 11 bases between them. There are 12 residues in the CDR3. In germline, CDR1 is SGHTA, CDR2 FQGNSA. The sequencing sample was made of blood, either unsorted or a sorted T cell fraction (not recorded which). V is TRBV7-2 and J is TRBJ1-1; a possible D gene is TRBD1 (5 bases). This clonotype was obtained from a male donor with ankylosing spondylitis. CDR3 sequence: CASSLVRGGAFF. In DNA form, the CDR3 reads TGTGCCAGCAGCTTAGTAAGGGGTGGGGCTTTCTTT.